These 3 T cell receptor beta chains were sequenced from one sample in a study of T cell responses to AZD1222 COVID-19 vaccine. Generated by immunoSEQ multiplex PCR, the TCRdb table keeps only in-frame clones and is missing some. Here the sample spans over 85,000 clones, around 90% being singletons. The material sequenced was peripheral blood, taken 28 days after the second AZD1222 dose. The receptor source for this set is an adult who received the AZD1222 COVID-19 vaccine.

This sequence joins TRBV18 and TRBJ2-1; D unresolved. The germline CDR1 and CDR2 sequences are KGHSH and LQKENI. V was clipped by 2 bases and J by 5 bases, with 13 bases between them. CDR3 length: 15 amino acids. The CDR3 bases are TGTGCCAGCTCACCAGTGTTTACTTCCCACAATGAGCAGTTCTTC. It yields the protein CASSPVFTSHNEQFF.

The rearrangement joins TRBV29-1 to TRBJ2-1, with 7 bases lining up with TRBD1. V trimming: 2 bases; J trimming: 4 bases; junction bases outside the gene matches: 2. Germline-derived CDR1 and CDR2 are SQVTM and ANQGSEA. This CDR3 spans 13 amino acids. CDR3 nucleotides: TGCAGCGTTGAAAGGGGGCTTTACAATGAGCAGTTCTTC. Amino acids: CSVERGLYNEQFF.

The chain recombines TRBV10-1 with TRBJ1-2, with 7 bases matching TRBD1. The CDR3 has 13 amino acids. CDR1 and CDR2 from the germline V gene are WNHNN and SYGVQD (reference sequence). The J segment lost 7 bases and the V segment lost 2 bases, leaving 4 bases of the junction unmatched. The CDR3 loop reads CASSEATGVGYTF. As DNA, the CDR3 is TGCGCCAGCAGTGAGGCCACAGGGGTTGGCTACACCTTC.